These 24 T cell receptor beta chains originate from one sample sequenced in a study of cytomegalovirus exposure and HLA in healthy donors. The study ran its PCR with 60 Vbeta and 13 Jbeta primers. Repertoires were generated with immunoSEQ multiplex PCR, while TCRdb's copy carries only in-frame clones and drops some. The profile shows some 160,000 clones, about 88% of them singletons. The source material was PBMCs. These receptors were taken from a man younger than 45 in good health and CMV-seropositive.

The genes are TRBV7-6 and TRBJ2-1; D might be TRBD2 (5 bases). V lost 4 bases and J 7 bases, leaving 17 bases between the germline ends. The CDR3 has 15 residues. Germline CDR1 is SGHVS and CDR2 is FNYEAQ. For the CDR3, the DNA is TGTGCCAGCAGCTCAATCTCTGGGCCGGGGAATGAGCAGTTCTTC. This translates into CASSSISGPGNEQFF.

The chain uses TRBV19 and TRBJ2-2; D perhaps matches TRBD1 (6 bases). Germline V CDR1 and CDR2: LNHDA, SQIVND (reference sequence). Trimming stripped 9 bases from V and 5 bases from J, with 19 bases between. The CDR3 contains 15 residues. CDR3 residues: CASRTRQGQTGELFF. CDR3 nucleotides: TGTGCCAGCCGAACGCGGCAGGGGCAAACCGGGGAGCTGTTTTTT.

The chain combines TRBV10-1 with TRBJ1-1; D may be TRBD1 (6 bases). CDR3 size: 16 residues. V lost 0 bases and J lost 3, with 14 bases in between. Per germline, CDR1 WNHNN and CDR2 SYGVQD (reference sequence). The CDR3 is CASSESRGGGDTEAFF. The CDR3 region has the DNA TGCGCCAGCAGTGAGTCGAGAGGGGGGGGAGACACTGAAGCTTTCTTT.

This clone appeared once. J is TRBJ2-7 and V is TRBV5-6; D is uncertain. CDR3 length: 13 residues. The germline gives CDR1 SGHDT, CDR2 YYEEEE. Trimming shortened V by 0 bases and J by 2 bases, and 6 bases separated the two germline ends. CDR3 DNA: TGTGCCAGCAGCTTGGTTAGTACCTACGAGCAGTACTTC. Amino acids: CASSLVSTYEQYF.

The chain recombines TRBV7-2 with TRBJ2-1, with D perhaps matching TRBD1 (6 bases). Trimming removed 5 bases from V and 7 bases from J, with 21 bases in between. This CDR3 has 16 amino acids. CDR1 SGHTA and CDR2 FQGNSA come from the germline V gene. CDR3 residues: CASSPSGVNRVNEQFF. As DNA, the CDR3 is TGTGCCAGCAGCCCCAGCGGAGTGAACAGGGTGAATGAGCAGTTCTTC.

This clone has more than one count but fewer than ten. The chain uses TRBV5-6 and TRBJ2-1; no firm D call. V was shortened by 2 bases and J by 0 bases, with 9 bases between the two germline ends. This CDR3 region has 15 residues. The germline CDR1 and CDR2 sequences are SGHDT and YYEEEE. CDR3 sequence (DNA): TGTGCCAGCAGCTTCGCGCCAAGCTCCTACAATGAGCAGTTCTTC. Translated: CASSFAPSSYNEQFF. The variable domain in full, completed from reference TRBV5-6 and TRBJ2-1, reads DAGVTQSPTHLIKTRGQQVTLRCSPKSGHDTVSWYQQALGQGPQFIFQYYEEEERQRGNFPDRFSGHQFPNYSSELNVNALLLGDSALYLCASSFAPSSYNEQFFGPGTRLTVL.

This clone was recorded once. V gene TRBV20-1 combines with J gene TRBJ2-1; perhaps TRBD1 as D (5 bases). Germline CDR1 and CDR2: DFQATT and SNEGSKA (reference sequence). Trimming cost V 3 bases and J 12 bases, with 12 bases left between them. The CDR3 runs 11 residues. CDR3 sequence: CSASQGWVQFF. In DNA form, the CDR3 reads TGCAGTGCTAGTCAGGGATGGGTGCAGTTCTTC.

In DNA form, the CDR3 reads TGTGCCAGCAGCTTACTGGGCCTTGCCGAGGAGACCCAGTACTTC. Its protein is CASSLLGLAEETQYF. The chain is built from TRBV7-3 and TRBJ2-5; D gene unclear. The V end lost 2 bases, the J end lost 5 bases, and 15 bases lay between the germline ends. The CDR3 spans 15 residues. The germline gives CDR1 SGHTA, CDR2 FQGTGA.

The chain links TRBV11-1 to TRBJ2-7, with 7 positions matching TRBD1. This CDR3 is built from 15 residues. The J segment lost 5 bases and the V segment lost 5 bases, leaving 12 bases of the junction unmatched. In germline, CDR1 is SGHAT, CDR2 FQDESV (reference sequence). CDR3 region: CASSLDRAYRDEQYF. The CDR3 coding sequence is TGTGCCAGCAGCCTTGACAGGGCCTATCGCGACGAGCAGTACTTC.

This chain connects TRBV5-4 to TRBJ1-2; 8 bases fit TRBD1. The CDR3 totals 14 residues. J gave up 7 bases and V 4 bases, and 9 bases lay outside the gene matches. The germline V gene has CDR1 SGHNT and CDR2 YYREEE (reference sequence). This CDR3 is CASSLDRAPAGYTF. In DNA form, the CDR3 reads TGTGCCAGCAGCCTGGACAGGGCCCCCGCTGGCTACACCTTC.

This rearrangement joins TRBV7-9 to TRBJ1-1, with 7 positions matching TRBD1. This CDR3 has 12 amino acids. The junction had 2 bases not matched to a gene; V was cut back by 3 bases and J by 7 bases. Germline V gene sequence: CDR1 SEHNR, CDR2 FQNEAQ (reference sequence). CDR3: CASSFGDSEAFF. The CDR3 DNA reads TGTGCCAGCAGCTTTGGGGACAGTGAAGCTTTCTTT.

The chain has TRBV11-3 and TRBJ2-3; 14 positions match TRBD2. V lost 5 bases, J lost 4 bases, and 2 bases stayed unmatched. The germline V gene has CDR1 SGHNT and CDR2 YENEEA. The CDR3 has 15 residues. CDR3 loop: CASSQGLAGADTQYF. CDR3 in DNA: TGTGCCAGCAGCCAGGGACTAGCGGGAGCAGATACGCAGTATTTT.

J is TRBJ2-5 and V is TRBV11-3, with a possible D match to TRBD1 (6 bases). Trimming stripped 8 bases from V and 4 bases from J, with 14 bases between. Germline-derived CDR1 and CDR2 are SGHNT and YENEEA. The CDR3 contains 13 residues. The CDR3 loop reads CASGSRGRETQYF. CDR3 coding DNA: TGTGCCAGCGGCAGCAGGGGAAGAGAGACCCAGTACTTC.

The gene calls are TRBV7-6 and TRBJ2-6, with D maybe TRBD1 (5 bases). The CDR3 has 18 amino acids. The germline V gene has CDR1 SGHVS and CDR2 FNYEAQ. The ends were cut back, 2 bases at V and 1 base at J, with 15 bases in the middle. In DNA form, the CDR3 reads TGTGCCAGCAGCTTAAGGAAACAGGAGAGGTCTGGGGCCAACGTCCTGACTTTC. It yields the protein CASSLRKQERSGANVLTF.

The rearrangement uses TRBV5-5 and TRBJ1-1, with D hard to call. V was cut by 0 bases and J by 5 bases, with 14 bases left in between. This CDR3 is 15 amino acids long. CDR1 and CDR2 from the germline V gene are SGHKS and YYEKEE (reference sequence). CDR3: CASSLGPGVRTEAFF. CDR3 coding DNA: TGTGCCAGCAGCTTGGGGCCCGGGGTTAGGACTGAAGCTTTCTTT.

This clone was recorded once. The rearrangement joins TRBV25-1 to TRBJ2-2; D ambiguous. There are 14 residues in the CDR3. V lost 2 bases and J lost 3, with 7 bases in between. CDR1 and CDR2 from the germline V gene are MGHDK and SYGVNS. CDR3 nucleotides: TGTGCCAGCAGTGAAAAGAGCGACACCGGGGAGCTGTTTTTT. It codes for CASSEKSDTGELFF.

V gene TRBV6-5 combines with J gene TRBJ2-5; TRBD2 matches at 8 bases. The length of the CDR3 is 15 residues. V gave up 0 bases and J gave up 3 bases; unmatched junction bases: 3. Germline CDR1 is MNHEY and CDR2 is SVGAGI. The CDR3 DNA sequence: TGTGCCAGCAGTTACTCGAACGGGGGGGAAGAGACCCAGTACTTC. Its protein product is CASSYSNGGEETQYF.

J is TRBJ1-2 and V is TRBV7-9; D is uncertain. CDR3 length: 14 amino acids. V was pared by 5 bases and J by 2 bases, with 12 bases between. The V gene's germline CDR1 is SEHNR and CDR2 FQNEAQ (reference sequence). CDR3 bases: TGTGCCAGCAGCCCCCCCGCCAGAAACTATGGCTACACCTTC. Amino acid sequence: CASSPPARNYGYTF.

This chain connects TRBV2 to TRBJ1-1; 7 bases are shared with TRBD1. Trimming at V came to 11 bases and at J to 5 bases, leaving 11 bases not matched to a gene. The germline V gene encodes CDR1 SNHLY and CDR2 FYNNEI. The CDR3 length is 13 residues. CDR3 bases: TGTGCCGAACGTAGACAGGGCAATACTGAAGCTTTCTTT. Residues: CAERRQGNTEAFF.

This chain connects TRBV7-6 to TRBJ1-5, with a weak D call TRBD1 (5 bases). Germline values: CDR1 SGHVS, CDR2 FNYEAQ. The V gene lost 3 bases and the J gene lost 9 bases, with 9 bases spanning the gap. CDR3 size: 12 residues. In DNA, the CDR3 is TGTGCCAGCAGCTTCCCCCAGGGGCCCCAGCATTTT. Translated: CASSFPQGPQHF.

This clone turned up a few times. CDR3 DNA sequence: TGTGCCATCAGTGCAGGGGGCGGAAATGAAAAACTGTTTTTT. Its protein product is CAISAGGGNEKLFF. The rearrangement uses TRBV10-3 and TRBJ1-4, with 8 bases that match TRBD1. CDR1 and CDR2 (germline): ENHRY, SYGVKD. V gave up 4 bases and J gave up 5 bases; unmatched junction bases: 3. The CDR3 is 14 amino acids.

This clone was observed a handful of times. The chain carries TRBV7-9 and TRBJ1-1; 9 bases are a match to TRBD1. Germline V gene data show CDR1 as SEHNR and CDR2 as FQNEAQ (reference sequence). This CDR3 contains 17 residues. V lost 2 bases, J lost 11 bases, and 18 bases stayed unmatched. The CDR3 region is CASSLTLTGGVIQRAFF. CDR3 coding DNA: TGTGCCAGCAGCTTAACGTTGACAGGGGGTGTTATTCAGAGGGCTTTCTTT.

The CDR3 DNA follows: TGTGCCAGCAGTGGACTTCAGGAGCTGTTTTTT. As protein: CASSGLQELFF. The rearrangement joins TRBV6-1 to TRBJ2-2; D gene unclear. Trimming cost V 4 bases and J 10 bases, with 7 bases left between them. There are 11 residues in the CDR3. The germline V gene has CDR1 MNHNS and CDR2 SASEGT.

This clone was counted a few times. The rearrangement uses TRBV4-3 and TRBJ2-7; weak D call: TRBD1 (5 bases). The CDR3 spans 15 residues. Between the trimmed V and J ends, which lost 0 bases and 2 bases, there was a span of 11 bases. CDR1 is LGHNA and CDR2 is YSLEER in the germline V gene. CDR3 region: CASSQDRAGTYEQYF. The DNA for the CDR3 is TGCGCCAGCAGCCAAGATCGGGCAGGGACCTACGAGCAGTACTTC.